The T cell receptor beta chain under discussion was sequenced for a study of OX40 agonist ivuxolimab in advanced cancers. The overall study: Ivuxolimab is a fully human IgG2 antibody that activates OX40 (CD134). Prior therapy, whether anti-PD-1, anti-PD-L1 or anti-CTLA-4, was allowed, and 40% had some.

As to this clone: Antigen: not known.

Findings and limits, study-wide: Clonal expansion was seen in CD4+ and CD8+ blood T cells by week 6 at 0.1 to 3.0 mg/kg. There were also nonresponders showing low normalized T-cell clonal expansion.

V gave up 5 bases and J gave up 2 bases, with 14 bases separating them. Germline loops: CDR1 SGHTA, CDR2 FQGTGA. This CDR3 has 15 amino acids. Sequencing used immunoSEQ multiplex PCR; TCRdb keeps in-frame clones, though not all of them. This table holds 55,000 to 80,000 clones, 84% found once. This specimen was CD4+ or CD8+ T cells sorted from blood, taken in a trial of the OX40 agonist ivuxolimab. The J gene is TRBJ2-3, the V gene TRBV7-3, with D possibly matching TRBD1 (6 bases). The TCR originated in an adult with an advanced solid tumor such as melanoma, head and neck, liver or kidney cancer. For the CDR3, the DNA is TGTGCCAGCAGCCGTACAGGGCTCGACACAGATACGCAGTATTTT. Translated, it gives CASSRTGLDTDTQYF.